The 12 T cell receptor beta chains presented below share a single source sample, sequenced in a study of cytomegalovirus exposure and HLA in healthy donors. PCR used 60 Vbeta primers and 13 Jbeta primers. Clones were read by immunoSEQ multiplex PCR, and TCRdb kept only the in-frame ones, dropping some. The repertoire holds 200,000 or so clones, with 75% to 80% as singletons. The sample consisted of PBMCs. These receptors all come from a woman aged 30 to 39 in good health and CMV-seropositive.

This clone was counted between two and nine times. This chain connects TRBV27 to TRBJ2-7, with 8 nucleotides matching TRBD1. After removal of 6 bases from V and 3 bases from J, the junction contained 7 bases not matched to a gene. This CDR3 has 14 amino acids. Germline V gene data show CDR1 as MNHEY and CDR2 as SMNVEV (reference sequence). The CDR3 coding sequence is TGTGCCAGCAGAAAAACAGGGGGAATCTACGAGCAGTACTTC. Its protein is CASRKTGGIYEQYF.

Here the CDR3 reads CASAPGVGPYEQYF. CDR3 DNA: TGTGCCAGCGCCCCCGGGGTAGGGCCCTACGAGCAGTACTTC. The chain employs TRBV6-1 and TRBJ2-7; maybe TRBD2 (5 bases). Germline-derived CDR1 and CDR2 are MNHNS and SASEGT. V lost 8 bases to trimming and J lost 2 bases, with 16 bases between them. This CDR3 contains 14 residues.

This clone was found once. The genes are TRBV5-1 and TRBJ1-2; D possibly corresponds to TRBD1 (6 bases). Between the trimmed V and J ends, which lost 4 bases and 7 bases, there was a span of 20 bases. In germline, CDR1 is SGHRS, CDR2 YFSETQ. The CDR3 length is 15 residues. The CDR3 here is CASSPRSTGRSGYTF. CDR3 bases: TGCGCCAGCAGCCCGAGATCGACAGGTAGGAGTGGCTACACCTTC.

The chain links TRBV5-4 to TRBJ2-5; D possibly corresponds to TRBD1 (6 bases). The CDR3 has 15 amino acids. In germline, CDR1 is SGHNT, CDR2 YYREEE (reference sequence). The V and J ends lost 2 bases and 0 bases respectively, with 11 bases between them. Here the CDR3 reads CASSLGGAYQETQYF. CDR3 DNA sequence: TGTGCCAGCAGCTTAGGGGGAGCGTACCAAGAGACCCAGTACTTC.

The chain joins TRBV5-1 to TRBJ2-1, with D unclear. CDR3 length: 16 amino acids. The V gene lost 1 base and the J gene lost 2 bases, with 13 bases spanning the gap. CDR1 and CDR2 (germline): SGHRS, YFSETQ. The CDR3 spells CASSLSPTPTYNEQFF. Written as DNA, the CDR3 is TGCGCCAGCAGCTTGTCGCCCACTCCAACCTACAATGAGCAGTTCTTC.

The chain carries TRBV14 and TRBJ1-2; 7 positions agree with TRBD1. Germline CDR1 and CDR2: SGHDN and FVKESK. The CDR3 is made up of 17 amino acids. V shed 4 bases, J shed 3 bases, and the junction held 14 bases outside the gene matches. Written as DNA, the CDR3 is TGTGCCAGCAGCCCGTTGACAGGGCGAGGGTTGGACTATGGCTACACCTTC. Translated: CASSPLTGRGLDYGYTF.

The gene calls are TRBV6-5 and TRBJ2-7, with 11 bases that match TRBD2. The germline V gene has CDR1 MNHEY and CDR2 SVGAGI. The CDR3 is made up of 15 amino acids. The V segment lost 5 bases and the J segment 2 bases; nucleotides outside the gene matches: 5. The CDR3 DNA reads TGTGCCAGCAGTCCTGTAGCGGGAGGGCCCTACGAGCAGTACTTC. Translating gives CASSPVAGGPYEQYF.

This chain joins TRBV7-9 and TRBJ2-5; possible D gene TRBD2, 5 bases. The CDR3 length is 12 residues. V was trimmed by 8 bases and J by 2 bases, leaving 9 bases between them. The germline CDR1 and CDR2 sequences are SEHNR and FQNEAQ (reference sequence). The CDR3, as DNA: TGTGCCAGCTACGGGGTGCAAGAGACCCAGTACTTC. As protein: CASYGVQETQYF.

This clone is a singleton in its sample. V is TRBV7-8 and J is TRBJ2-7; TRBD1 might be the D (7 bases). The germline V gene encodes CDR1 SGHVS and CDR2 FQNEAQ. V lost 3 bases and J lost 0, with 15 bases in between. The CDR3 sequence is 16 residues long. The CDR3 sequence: CASSLGGTAISYEQYF. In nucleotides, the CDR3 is TGTGCCAGCAGCTTGGGCGGGACAGCGATCTCCTACGAGCAGTACTTC. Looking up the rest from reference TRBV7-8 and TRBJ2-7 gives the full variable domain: GAGVSQSPRYKVAKRGQDVALRCDPISGHVSLFWYQQALGQGPEFLTYFQNEAQLDKSGLPSDRFFAERPEGSVSTLKIQRTQQEDSAVYLCASSLGGTAISYEQYFGPGTRLTVT.

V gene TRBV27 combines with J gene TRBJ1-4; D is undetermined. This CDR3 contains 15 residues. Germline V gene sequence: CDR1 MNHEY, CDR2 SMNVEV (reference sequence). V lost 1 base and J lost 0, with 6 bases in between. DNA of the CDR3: TGTGCCAGCAGTTTATTCTTTCCAACTAATGAAAAACTGTTTTTT. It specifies CASSLFFPTNEKLFF.

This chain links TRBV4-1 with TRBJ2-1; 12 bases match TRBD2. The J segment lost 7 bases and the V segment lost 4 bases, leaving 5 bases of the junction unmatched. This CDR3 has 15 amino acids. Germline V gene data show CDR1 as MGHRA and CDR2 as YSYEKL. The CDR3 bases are TGCGCCAGCAGCCCTAGCGGGGGGGCAATAAATGAGCAGTTCTTC. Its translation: CASSPSGGAINEQFF.

The CDR3 reads CASVGSVRSYEQYF. CDR3 nucleotide sequence: TGTGCCAGCGTCGGGTCAGTTCGATCCTACGAGCAGTACTTC. The gene calls are TRBV7-8 and TRBJ2-7, with D unclear. The V gene lost 8 bases and the J gene lost 1 base, with 15 bases spanning the gap. CDR1 SGHVS and CDR2 FQNEAQ come from the germline V gene. This CDR3 spans 14 amino acids.